The present T cell receptor (beta chain) was sequenced within a study of shared clonotypes between healthy human individuals. At the level of the study: Each donor had three CD4 naive, three CD4 memory, two CD8 naive and one CD8 memory plate.

The naive CD8 fraction comprised CD45RO-negative cells positively selected for CCR7 and excluded terminally differentiated effector memory CD45RA+ cells. After removal of 2 bases from V and 0 bases from J, the junction contained 3 bases not matched to a gene. Germline CDR1 is LNHNV and CDR2 is YYDKDF (reference sequence). CDR3 size: 16 residues. As regards this clone: Its antigen remains unknown.

Study-level points and caveats: Sequencing depth was expected to affect clonotype sharing among donors. Larger estimated richness was generally seen in naive subsets than in memory subsets.

Samples underwent the assay at deep level. Clones were read by immunoSEQ multiplex PCR, and TCRdb kept only the in-frame ones, dropping some. This table has hundreds of thousands of clones, around 96% appearing once. The clonotype originates from a man aged 30 to 45 in good health. The chain recombines TRBV15 with TRBJ2-1; 8 nucleotides line up with TRBD2. Material for sequencing was naive CD8+ T cells sorted from blood. Here the CDR3 DNA reads TGTGCCACCAGCAGAATAGCGGGGACCTCCTACAATGAGCAGTTCTTC. This translates into CATSRIAGTSYNEQFF.